The 4 T cell receptor beta chains below come from one sample, sequenced in a study of blood T cell repertoires in COVID-19 (TCRdb year 2020). Library preparation was by the immunoSEQ multiplex PCR assay. TCRdb obtained this table from immuneACCESS and retained in-frame rearrangements with V and J assigned. These tables miss some clones; where compared with another copy, unresolved V genes account for less than half of the shortfall, and the remainder is unexplained. Counted in this sample were about 99,000 clones; roughly four fifths of them appeared once. The ten largest clonotypes hold under 5% of the sample. The sequenced material came from peripheral blood. These receptors were collected from a man older than 75 with COVID-19, enrolled during active disease.

This rearrangement joins TRBV27 to TRBJ2-7, with TRBD1 matching over 9 bases. J lost 0 bases, V lost 3 bases, and 3 bases had no gene match. Germline V CDR1 and CDR2: MNHEY, SMNVEV (reference sequence). The CDR3 length is 15 residues. The CDR3 is CASSFGTGSSYEQYF. CDR3 sequence (DNA): TGTGCCAGCAGTTTCGGGACAGGGAGCTCCTACGAGCAGTACTTC.

The chain couples TRBV4-2 to TRBJ1-5, with a weak D call TRBD1 (5 bases). This CDR3 spans 15 amino acids. V was shortened by 0 bases and J by 3 bases, with 9 bases between the two germline ends. CDR1 LGHNA and CDR2 YNFKEQ come from the germline V gene. The CDR3 spells CASSQDFRDNQPQHF. The CDR3 DNA follows: TGTGCCAGCAGCCAAGATTTCAGGGACAATCAGCCCCAGCATTTT.

The chain couples TRBV19 to TRBJ1-5, with TRBD1 identical over 7 bases. The CDR3 runs to 16 residues. Per the germline V gene, CDR1 is LNHDA and CDR2 is SQIVND (reference sequence). V trimming: 4 bases; J trimming: 9 bases; junction bases outside the gene matches: 15. CDR3 in amino acids: CASSKRGQAGDRPQHF. DNA for the CDR3: TGTGCCAGTAGTAAAAGAGGACAGGCGGGTGATCGGCCCCAGCATTTT.

The rearrangement links TRBV7-2 to TRBJ2-3, with 7 nucleotides matching TRBD2. V trimming: 7 bases; J trimming: 0 bases; junction bases outside the gene matches: 10. CDR3 length: 16 amino acids. Germline V gene lookup returns CDR1 SGHTA and CDR2 FQGNSA. CDR3 in DNA: TGTGCCAGCATCCCCCACGCGGGAGCTAGCACAGATACGCAGTATTTT. Encoded protein: CASIPHAGASTDTQYF. The full variable domain, completed using reference TRBV7-2 and TRBJ2-3, is GAGVSQSPSNKVTEKGKDVELRCDPISGHTALYWYRQSLGQGLEFLIYFQGNSAPDKSGLPSDRFSAERTGGSVSTLTIQRTQQEDSAVYLCASIPHAGASTDTQYFGPGTRLTVL.